These 23 T cell receptor beta chains came from one sample sequenced in a study of OX40 agonist ivuxolimab in advanced cancers. Using immunoSEQ multiplex PCR, the repertoire was profiled, and TCRdb retains in-frame clones only, with some absent. Among around 37,000 clones listed, more than 80% were seen once. This material consisted of CD4+ or CD8+ T cells sorted from blood, taken in a trial of the OX40 agonist ivuxolimab. The receptor source for this set is an adult with an advanced solid tumor such as melanoma, head and neck, liver or kidney cancer.

The chain has TRBV27 and TRBJ2-1; 9 bases fit TRBD1. The CDR3 sequence is 14 residues long. Germline V gene data show CDR1 as MNHEY and CDR2 as SMNVEV (reference sequence). After removal of 4 bases from V and 8 bases from J, the junction contained 6 bases not matched to a gene. CDR3 nucleotides: TGTGCCAGCAGTTGGGGACAGGGTTTTTATGAGCAGTTCTTC. Translated, it gives CASSWGQGFYEQFF.

The V call is TRBV5-5, the J call TRBJ1-2, with 8 bases that match TRBD1. Trimming at V came to 5 bases and at J to 5 bases, leaving 8 bases not matched to a gene. Germline CDR1 SGHKS, CDR2 YYEKEE (reference sequence). This CDR3 region has 14 residues. CDR3: CASSKGQGVYGYTF. In nucleotides, the CDR3 is TGTGCCAGCAGTAAAGGACAGGGTGTTTATGGCTACACCTTC.

CDR3 residues: CASSLVTGGNGELFF. The CDR3 coding sequence is TGCGCCAGCAGCTTGGTAACGGGAGGAAACGGGGAGCTGTTTTTT. The chain couples TRBV5-1 to TRBJ2-2; 7 bases agree with TRBD2. The ends lost 0 bases at V and 7 bases at J; junction bases unmatched: 6. Germline V gene sequence: CDR1 SGHRS, CDR2 YFSETQ. This CDR3 spans 15 amino acids.

This chain connects TRBV6-5 to TRBJ2-5, with TRBD1 matching 8 bases. The DNA end is a closer match to TRBJ2-7, so the J assignment may be wrong. The CDR3 runs to 14 residues. In germline, CDR1 is MNHEY, CDR2 SVGAGI. CDR3 coding DNA: TGTGCCAGCAGTTACGGGCAGGGGGCTGTCGAGCAGTACTTC. It encodes CASSYGQGAVEQYF.

The J gene is TRBJ1-6, the V gene TRBV11-2; D remains unclear. This CDR3 has 16 amino acids. Germline CDR1 and CDR2: SGHAT and FQNNGV. V shed 4 bases and J shed 8 bases, with 18 bases lying between them. The CDR3, as DNA: TGTGCCAGCAGCTCCCTACACGGGCGAAGGGATTCACCCCTCCACTTT. It translates to CASSSLHGRRDSPLHF.

This clone is medium-sized within its sample. CDR3 region: CASGLGQDGGYEQYF. In DNA form, the CDR3 reads TGTGCTAGTGGTTTGGGACAAGATGGGGGCTACGAGCAGTACTTC. The chain carries TRBV12-5 and TRBJ2-7; possibly TRBD1 or TRBD2 for D (5 bases each). V lost 1 base and J lost 3, with 13 bases in between. The CDR3 sequence is 15 residues long. Germline V lookup: CDR1 LGHNT, CDR2 FRNRAP.

Remarks on this clone: Germline is not matched at one junction end, which may reflect a read error. The chain has TRBV5-1 and TRBJ1-2, with 10 bases identical to TRBD1. Germline V gives CDR1 SGHRS, CDR2 YFSETQ. CDR3 size: 15 residues. The CDR3 DNA reads as TGCACCAGCAGCTTCCGACAGGGGGCCGACTATGGCTACACCTTC. It specifies CTSSFRQGADYGYTF. The full variable domain, with the rest looked up from reference TRBV5-1 and TRBJ1-2, is KAGVTQTPRYLIKTRGQQVTLSCSPISGHRSVSWYQQTPGQGLQFLFEYFSETQRNKGNFPGRFSGRQFSNSRSEMNVSTLELGDSALYLCTSSFRQGADYGYTFGSGTRLTVV.

Only one count was recorded for this clone. The chain links TRBV5-1 to TRBJ2-1; TRBD2 aligns across 9 bases. Germline assignment: CDR1 SGHRS and CDR2 YFSETQ. The CDR3 totals 18 residues. Trimming at V came to 0 bases and at J to 2 bases, leaving 9 bases not matched to a gene. CDR3 nucleotides: TGCGCCAGCAGCTTGGCCCGAGGGAGCGGGGGGACCTACAATGAGCAGTTCTTC. Translating gives CASSLARGSGGTYNEQFF. Supplemented by reference TRBV5-1 and TRBJ2-1, the full variable domain reads KAGVTQTPRYLIKTRGQQVTLSCSPISGHRSVSWYQQTPGQGLQFLFEYFSETQRNKGNFPGRFSGRQFSNSRSEMNVSTLELGDSALYLCASSLARGSGGTYNEQFFGPGTRLTVL.

This sequence joins TRBV7-5 and TRBJ2-7; the DNA was not compared with TRBD2, the D call given in the table. TRBV7-5 is shown as a pseudogene. CDR3 length: 18 residues. The CDR3 DNA reads TGTGCCAGCAGCTTTCGAGATCCAGCGGGAGGGCCTACCTACGAGCAGTACTTC. This sequence encodes CASSFRDPAGGPTYEQYF.

This chain links TRBV5-1 with TRBJ2-6, with D unclear. Germline values: CDR1 SGHRS, CDR2 YFSETQ. The CDR3 runs to 15 residues. V was clipped by 6 bases and J by 1 base, with 11 bases between them. The CDR3 DNA reads TGCGCCAGCACCCTGGACGCGTCTGGGGCCAACGTCCTGACTTTC. Translated, it gives CASTLDASGANVLTF. Using reference TRBV5-1 and TRBJ2-6 for the parts outside the CDR3, the full variable domain is KAGVTQTPRYLIKTRGQQVTLSCSPISGHRSVSWYQQTPGQGLQFLFEYFSETQRNKGNFPGRFSGRQFSNSRSEMNVSTLELGDSALYLCASTLDASGANVLTFGAGSRLTVL.

The chain combines TRBV29-1 with TRBJ1-1; weak D call: TRBD1 (5 bases). This CDR3 spans 16 amino acids. The germline gives CDR1 SQVTM, CDR2 ANQGSEA. Trimming removed 7 bases at V and 0 bases at J, with 21 bases between. For the CDR3, the DNA is TGCAGCGCCCCAGACAGCAACCCGAACATGAACACTGAAGCTTTCTTT. Translation: CSAPDSNPNMNTEAFF.

This clone has just a few counts. The gene calls are TRBV9 and TRBJ1-2, with TRBD1 matching 9 bases. CDR3 length: 15 amino acids. After removal of 7 bases from V and 4 bases from J, the junction contained 11 bases not matched to a gene. Germline loops: CDR1 SGDLS, CDR2 YYNGEE. CDR3 nucleotides: TGTGCCAGCTCACGGGACAGGGTACTATTCTATGGCTACACCTTC. Protein product: CASSRDRVLFYGYTF.

The chain combines TRBV7-9 with TRBJ2-4; the D gene could be TRBD1 or TRBD2 (5 bases each). Germline-derived CDR1 and CDR2 are SEHNR and FQNEAQ (reference sequence). The CDR3 totals 13 residues. V was pared by 5 bases and J by 5 bases, with 10 bases between. This CDR3 is CASSKGTENIQYF. The CDR3 nucleotides are TGTGCCAGCAGCAAAGGGACCGAAAACATTCAGTACTTC. The full variable domain, in which reference TRBV7-9 and TRBJ2-4 provide the parts outside the CDR3, is DTGVSQNPRHKITKRGQNVTFRCDPISEHNRLYWYRQTLGQGPEFLTYFQNEAQLEKSRLLSDRFSAERPKGSFSTLEIQRTEQGDSAMYLCASSKGTENIQYFGAGTRLSVL.

The CDR3 nucleotides read TGTGCCAGTAGTATCTCGACTAGCGGGGGGGAAGAGACCCAGTACTTC. Amino acids: CASSISTSGGEETQYF. The chain couples TRBV19 to TRBJ2-5; 14 nucleotides line up with TRBD2. After removal of 3 bases from V and 3 bases from J, the junction contained 3 bases not matched to a gene. Germline-derived CDR1 and CDR2 are LNHDA and SQIVND (reference sequence). This CDR3 is 16 amino acids long.

This clone was seen a single time. V and J are TRBV7-8 and TRBJ2-5, with no clear D. The length of the CDR3 is 12 residues. The V gene lost 1 base and the J gene lost 4 bases, with 4 bases spanning the gap. Germline CDR1 reads SGHVS; CDR2 reads FQNEAQ. The CDR3, as DNA: TGTGCCAGCAGCTTAGGGAGAGAGACCCAGTACTTC. Amino acid sequence: CASSLGRETQYF.

The V call is TRBV11-2, the J call TRBJ2-1; D may correspond to TRBD1 or TRBD2 (5 bases each). Germline lookup yields CDR1 SGHAT and CDR2 FQNNGV. The CDR3 is 16 residues long. The V end lost 5 bases, the J end lost 4 bases, and 18 bases lay between the germline ends. The CDR3 sequence: CASSPFWGRSYNEQFF. In DNA, the CDR3 is TGTGCCAGCAGCCCCTTTTGGGGGAGATCTTACAATGAGCAGTTCTTC.

This chain links TRBV2 with TRBJ1-4; 7 bases match TRBD1. This CDR3 has 12 amino acids. V lost 6 bases, J lost 7 bases, and 2 bases stayed unmatched. From germline, CDR1 is SNHLY and CDR2 FYNNEI. In DNA form, the CDR3 reads TGTGCCAGCAGAGGGGGCGGTGAAAAACTGTTTTTT. Its translation is CASRGGGEKLFF.

The table lists this clone with a count of one. Other DNA sequences from this sample encode an identical CDR3 as well. The J gene is TRBJ1-2, the V gene TRBV30; 11 bases are shared with TRBD1. Trimming removed 3 bases from V and 8 bases from J; junction bases left unmatched: 8. Germline values: CDR1 GTSNPN, CDR2 SVGIG (reference sequence). The length of the CDR3 is 14 residues. The CDR3 nucleotides are TGTGCCTGGAGCCGGGACAGGGGGTCCCGCGGCTACACCTTC. It yields the protein CAWSRDRGSRGYTF.

The chain uses TRBV27 and TRBJ1-1; TRBD1 is a possible D gene (5 bases). V was clipped by 6 bases and J by 11 bases, with 19 bases between them. The CDR3 loop spans 13 amino acids. Germline CDR1 reads MNHEY; CDR2 reads SMNVEV (reference sequence). The CDR3 DNA reads TGTGCCAGCAGGGAAGATACGGGACGAGGGGCTTTCTTT. It specifies CASREDTGRGAFF.

The gene calls are TRBV6-5 and TRBJ2-2; 8 nucleotides agree with TRBD2. The germline V gene encodes CDR1 MNHEY and CDR2 SVGAGI. J gave up 6 bases and V 2 bases, and 8 bases lay outside the gene matches. This CDR3 contains 16 residues. The CDR3 protein is CASSYLKAGEAGELFF. The CDR3 nucleotides are TGTGCCAGCAGTTACCTTAAAGCGGGGGAGGCCGGGGAGCTGTTTTTT.

The CDR3 region is CASSLSGSYQETQYF. The CDR3 bases are TGCGCCAGCAGCTTGTCTGGATCGTACCAAGAGACCCAGTACTTC. V and J are TRBV5-1 and TRBJ2-5; D unresolved. Germline V gives CDR1 SGHRS, CDR2 YFSETQ. Trimming took 1 base from V and 0 from J, leaving 10 bases between them. This CDR3 is built from 15 residues.

V is TRBV7-2 and J is TRBJ2-3, with TRBD2 identical over 14 bases. After removal of 5 bases from V and 4 bases from J, the junction contained 5 bases not matched to a gene. The CDR3 is 16 residues long. Germline V gene lookup returns CDR1 SGHTA and CDR2 FQGNSA. CDR3 amino acids: CASSATSGGAADTQYF. CDR3 nucleotides: TGTGCCAGCAGCGCGACTAGCGGGGGGGCAGCAGATACGCAGTATTTT.

The chain uses TRBV30 and TRBJ2-2; unclear D gene. From germline, CDR1 is GTSNPN and CDR2 SVGIG (reference sequence). The CDR3 loop spans 13 amino acids. V lost 5 bases to trimming and J lost 2 bases, with 9 bases between them. The CDR3 reads CAWPKFNTGELFF. The CDR3 DNA reads as TGTGCCTGGCCCAAATTTAACACCGGGGAGCTGTTTTTT.